Here is one T cell receptor beta chain with its context. The sample belongs to a study of shared clonotypes between healthy human individuals. About the study: Used for every donor were three CD4 naive, three CD4 memory, two CD8 naive and one CD8 memory plate.

The CDR3 is 15 residues long. The germline V and J ends were trimmed by 2 bases and 2 bases, with 13 bases remaining between them. From germline, CDR1 is SQVTM and CDR2 ANQGSEA. TCRdb keeps only in-frame clones here, not all; method: immunoSEQ multiplex PCR. The sample holds about 2 million clones, about 95% seen once. The naive CD8 fraction comprised CD45RO-negative cells positively selected for CCR7 and excluded terminally differentiated effector memory CD45RA+ cells. The specimen was naive CD8+ T cells sorted from blood. The chain employs TRBV29-1 and TRBJ2-1; no firm D call. The receptor comes from a man aged 18 to 29 in good health. CDR3 nucleotides: TGCAGCGTTGAAAGATCGGCAGCTACCTACAATGAGCAGTTCTTC. Protein sequence: CSVERSAATYNEQFF.